These 18 T cell receptor beta chains were all obtained from the same sample, sequenced in a study of memory CD4+ T cells and cytomegalovirus serostatus. Single viable CD3+CD4+CD8-CD45RO+ cells were sorted as the memory CD4+ T cells. Assay: immunoSEQ multiplex PCR; the TCRdb copy retains only in-frame clones and omits some. This sample has 58,000 or so clones, with about three quarters found just once. The specimen was memory CD4+ T cells from blood. These receptors were taken from an adult in good health and CMV-seropositive.

The V and J genes are TRBV5-4 and TRBJ2-2, with a weak D call TRBD1 (6 bases). This CDR3 comprises 13 residues. V lost 2 bases and J 7 bases, leaving 9 bases between the germline ends. The V gene's germline CDR1 is SGHNT and CDR2 YYREEE (reference sequence). In nucleotides, the CDR3 is TGTGCCAGCAGCTTACAGGGCGTCGGGGAGCTGTTTTTT. Its protein is CASSLQGVGELFF.

The CDR3 here is CASSLGTGGRGYGYTF. The CDR3, as DNA: TGTGCCAGCAGCTTGGGGACAGGGGGAAGAGGCTATGGCTACACCTTC. The rearrangement links TRBV5-8 to TRBJ1-2; 10 positions match TRBD1. The V gene end was trimmed by 0 bases and the J gene end by 4 bases; junction bases not matched to a gene: 6. Germline V gene data show CDR1 as SGHTS and CDR2 as YDEGEE. The CDR3 consists of 16 residues.

This clone was seen a few times. The chain carries TRBV28 and TRBJ2-7; 7 nucleotides align to TRBD2. The V gene's germline CDR1 is MDHEN and CDR2 SYDVKM. The trim removed 7 bases at V and 4 bases at J, leaving 7 bases unmatched. The CDR3 contains 13 residues. CDR3 sequence reads: CASKWEGRYEQYF. The CDR3, as DNA: TGTGCCAGCAAGTGGGAGGGTCGGTACGAGCAGTACTTC.

The V gene is TRBV7-2, the J gene TRBJ1-5; TRBD1 might be the D (5 bases). Per germline, CDR1 SGHTA and CDR2 FQGNSA. This CDR3 comprises 14 residues. Trimming pared 5 bases from V and 7 bases from J, leaving 15 bases between. The CDR3 DNA reads TGTGCCAGCAGCCCCCGGGACGGGAGCCAGCCCCAGCATTTT. Encoded protein: CASSPRDGSQPQHF.

This clone was counted a single time. The chain couples TRBV5-1 to TRBJ2-3; D might be TRBD2 (5 bases). Trimming removed 1 base from V and 0 bases from J, with 9 bases in between. The CDR3 is 15 residues long. Per the germline V gene, CDR1 is SGHRS and CDR2 is YFSETQ. The DNA for the CDR3 is TGCGCCAGCAGCTTGTTTCCGGGGAGCACAGATACGCAGTATTTT. Translation gives CASSLFPGSTDTQYF.

The CDR3 DNA follows: TGTGCCAGCAGTCTGTCTAGCGGGAGTATAGGCGGGGAGCTGTTTTTT. Its protein is CASSLSSGSIGGELFF. The gene calls are TRBV9 and TRBJ2-2; 10 bases align to TRBD2. The length of the CDR3 is 16 residues. The germline gives CDR1 SGDLS, CDR2 YYNGEE. The junction had 11 bases not matched to a gene; V was cut back by 5 bases and J by 7 bases. Full variable domain (outside the CDR3, taken from reference TRBV9 and TRBJ2-2): DSGVTQTPKHLITATGQRVTLRCSPRSGDLSVYWYQQSLDQGLQFLIQYYNGEERAKGNILERFSAQQFPDLHSELNLSSLELGDSALYFCASSLSSGSIGGELFFGEGSRLTVL.

The chain carries TRBV6-5 and TRBJ2-2; D is possibly TRBD2 (6 bases). Germline-derived CDR1 and CDR2 are MNHEY and SVGAGI. Trimming removed 9 bases at V and 1 base at J, with 15 bases between. The CDR3 covers 15 residues. The CDR3 reads CASRTGLLNTGELFF. The CDR3 DNA follows: TGTGCCAGTCGAACGGGACTCTTGAACACCGGGGAGCTGTTTTTT.

There are a few counts of this clone. This rearrangement joins TRBV6-4 to TRBJ2-7; 11 bases line up with TRBD2. The CDR3 covers 19 residues. Germline CDR1 and CDR2: MRHNA and SNTAGT. V lost 6 bases and J lost 2; bases outside the gene matches: 18. CDR3 amino acids: CASSLTTSRLAGCAYEQYV. DNA of the CDR3: TGTGCCAGCAGCCTCACCACCTCAAGACTAGCGGGATGTGCCTACGAGCAGTACGTC.

The chain uses TRBV29-1 and TRBJ2-7, with TRBD2 matching 7 bases. Per the germline V gene, CDR1 is SQVTM and CDR2 is ANQGSEA. This CDR3 contains 15 residues. J gave up 7 bases and V 1 base, and 13 bases lay outside the gene matches. The CDR3 loop reads CSVEVTLAGVGEQYF. The DNA of the CDR3 is TGCAGCGTTGAAGTGACTCTTGCGGGAGTTGGGGAGCAGTACTTC.

The chain uses TRBV19 and TRBJ2-6; 8 bases agree with TRBD2. Germline V gene lookup returns CDR1 LNHDA and CDR2 SQIVND (reference sequence). Trimming at V came to 4 bases and at J to 1 base, leaving 6 bases not matched to a gene. The CDR3 has 17 residues. CDR3 loop: CASSTGGASSGANVLTF. For the CDR3, the DNA is TGTGCCAGTAGTACGGGGGGGGCTTCTTCTGGGGCCAACGTCCTGACTTTC.

V and J are TRBV27 and TRBJ1-2, with D unclear. Germline assignment: CDR1 MNHEY and CDR2 SMNVEV (reference sequence). This CDR3 spans 13 amino acids. Trimming shortened V by 0 bases and J by 7 bases, and 9 bases separated the two germline ends. As DNA, the CDR3 is TGTGCCAGCAGTTTATCCCCCTTGGGTGGCTACACCTTC. It encodes CASSLSPLGGYTF.

The chain recombines TRBV7-9 with TRBJ2-1, with D unclear. The germline CDR1 and CDR2 sequences are SEHNR and FQNEAQ (reference sequence). This CDR3 spans 15 amino acids. The V gene lost 3 bases and the J gene lost 9 bases, with 18 bases spanning the gap. DNA of the CDR3: TGTGCCAGCAGCTTTCGGAACAGCCCGAGTCCTGAGCAGTTCTTC. Encoded protein: CASSFRNSPSPEQFF. Using reference TRBV7-9 and TRBJ2-1 for the parts outside the CDR3, the full variable domain is DTGVSQNPRHKITKRGQNVTFRCDPISEHNRLYWYRQTLGQGPEFLTYFQNEAQLEKSRLLSDRFSAERPKGSFSTLEIQRTEQGDSAMYLCASSFRNSPSPEQFFGPGTRLTVL.

The chain employs TRBV28 and TRBJ1-4; the D gene is possibly TRBD1 (5 bases). The V end lost 10 bases, the J end lost 6 bases, and 18 bases lay between the germline ends. CDR1 is MDHEN and CDR2 is SYDVKM in the germline V gene. This CDR3 comprises 14 residues. The CDR3 bases are TGTGCCACCAACCGCCGGGGGTTCGATGAAAAACTGTTTTTT. It translates to CATNRRGFDEKLFF.

V and J are TRBV7-2 and TRBJ2-1, with D perhaps TRBD2 (6 bases). The V gene's germline CDR1 is SGHTA and CDR2 FQGNSA. V lost 1 base and J lost 7, with 14 bases in between. The length of the CDR3 is 15 residues. Written as DNA, the CDR3 is TGTGCCAGCAGCTTAGGGGACGGGAGAAGGAATGAGCAGTTCTTC. Protein: CASSLGDGRRNEQFF.

J is TRBJ1-5 and V is TRBV9; TRBD1 matches at 7 bases. The germline CDR1 and CDR2 sequences are SGDLS and YYNGEE. V lost 3 bases and J lost 7; bases outside the gene matches: 10. The CDR3 covers 15 residues. Written as DNA, the CDR3 is TGTGCCAGCAGCGGTGGACAGGCCCCCGGGCAGCCCCAGCATTTT. This translates into CASSGGQAPGQPQHF. The complete variable domain, with remaining parts taken from reference TRBV9 and TRBJ1-5, reads DSGVTQTPKHLITATGQRVTLRCSPRSGDLSVYWYQQSLDQGLQFLIQYYNGEERAKGNILERFSAQQFPDLHSELNLSSLELGDSALYFCASSGGQAPGQPQHFGDGTRLSIL.

The chain employs TRBV6-5 and TRBJ2-3; D is possibly TRBD1 (5 bases). V was clipped by 2 bases and J by 1 base, with 7 bases between them. The CDR3 is made up of 14 amino acids. Germline loops: CDR1 MNHEY, CDR2 SVGAGI. The CDR3 sequence is CASSYDSGTDTQYF. The CDR3 DNA follows: TGTGCCAGCAGTTACGACAGTGGCACAGATACGCAGTATTTT.

The CDR3 coding sequence is TGTGCCAGCTCACCGCTCCCGAATGAAGCTTTCTTT. As protein: CASSPLPNEAFF. The rearrangement joins TRBV18 to TRBJ1-1; D unresolved. V gave up 3 bases and J gave up 7 bases, with 9 bases separating them. Germline V gene sequence: CDR1 KGHSH, CDR2 LQKENI. The CDR3 covers 12 residues. Based on the CDR3 plus reference TRBV18 and TRBJ1-1, the full variable domain is NAGVMQNPRHLVRRRGQEARLRCSPMKGHSHVYWYRQLPEEGLKFMVYLQKENIIDESGMPKERFSAEFPKEGPSILRIQQVVRGDSAAYFCASSPLPNEAFFGQGTRLTVV.

This chain uses TRBV6-1 with TRBJ2-2; 7 bases line up with TRBD2. J was trimmed by 1 base and V by 5 bases; bases with no gene match: 1. The germline gives CDR1 MNHNS, CDR2 SASEGT. The CDR3 loop spans 14 amino acids. CDR3 loop: CASSRGVNTGELFF. For the CDR3, the DNA is TGTGCCAGCAGTCGGGGGGTGAACACCGGGGAGCTGTTTTTT.